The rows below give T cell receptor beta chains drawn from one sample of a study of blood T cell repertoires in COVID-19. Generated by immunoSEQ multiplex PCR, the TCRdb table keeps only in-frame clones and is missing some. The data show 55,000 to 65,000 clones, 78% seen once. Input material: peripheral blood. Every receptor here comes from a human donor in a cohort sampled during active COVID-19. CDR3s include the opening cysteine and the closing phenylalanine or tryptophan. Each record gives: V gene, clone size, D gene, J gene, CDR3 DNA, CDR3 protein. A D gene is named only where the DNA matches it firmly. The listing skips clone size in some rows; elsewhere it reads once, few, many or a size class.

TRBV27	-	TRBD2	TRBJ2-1	TGTGCCAGCAGGTCCGGGACTAGATACAATGAGCAGTTCTTC	CASRSGTRYNEQFF
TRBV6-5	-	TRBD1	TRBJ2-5	TGTGCCAGCAGCCCGGGACAGACGGCGTCTCAACAGTACTTC	CASSPGQTASQQYF
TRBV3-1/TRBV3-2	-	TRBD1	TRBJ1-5	TGTGCCAGCAGCTCCCGACAGGGTGGAGCCAATCAGCCCCAGCATTTT	CASSSRQGGANQPQHF
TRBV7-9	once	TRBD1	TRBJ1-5	TGTGCCAGCGGGACAGGGTTTTTTCAGCCCCAGCATTTT	CASGTGFFQPQHF
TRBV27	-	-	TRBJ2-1	TGTGCCAGCAGTTTCCGCGGGAATTCCTACAATGAGCAGTTCTTC	CASSFRGNSYNEQFF
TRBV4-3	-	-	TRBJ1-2	TGCGCCAGCAGCCAAGATGTTCGGGGGTTACGAGGCTACACCTTC	CASSQDVRGLRGYTF
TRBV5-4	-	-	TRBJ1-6	TGTGCCAGCAGCTTGGGGAATGCGGCCGGTTCACCCCTCCACTTT	CASSLGNAAGSPLHF
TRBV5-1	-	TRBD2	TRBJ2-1	TGCGCCAGCAGCTCCTGGACTAGCGGGGGAAAAGTGGATGAGCAGTTCTTC	CASSSWTSGGKVDEQFF
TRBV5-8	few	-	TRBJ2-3	TGTGCCAGCAGCTTAACCGGGACATCCGCGTATTTT	CASSLTGTSAYF
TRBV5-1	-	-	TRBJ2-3	TGCGCCAGCAGGACGGGACACACAGATACGCAGTATTTT	CASRTGHTDTQYF
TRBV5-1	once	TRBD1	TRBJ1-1	TGCGCCAGCAGCGTCTCCAGGGGGCTCGGCACTGAAGCTTTCTTT	CASSVSRGLGTEAFF
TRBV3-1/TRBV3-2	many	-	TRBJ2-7	TGTGCCAGCAGCCGCCAGGTGTCACACGAGCAGTACTTC	CASSRQVSHEQYF
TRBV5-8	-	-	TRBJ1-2	TGTGCCAGCAGCTTGCAGGGTCTTACCTATGGCTACACCTTC	CASSLQGLTYGYTF